This T cell receptor (beta chain) was sequenced during a study of cytomegalovirus exposure and HLA in healthy donors. This CDR3 contains 13 residues. The V gene's germline CDR1 is SGHDT and CDR2 YYEEEE. V gave up 2 bases and J gave up 4 bases, with 10 bases separating them. Amplification used 60 Vbeta primers and 13 Jbeta primers. The repertoire was sequenced with immunoSEQ multiplex PCR; TCRdb's copy has only in-frame clones and lacks some. In the table there are 120,000 or so clones, approximately 80% of which are singletons. Material: PBMCs. This sequence originates from a man between 18 and 29 years old in good health and CMV-seropositive. The J gene is TRBJ2-7, the V gene TRBV5-6; a weak D match, TRBD1 (6 bases). The CDR3 is CASSFTGSYEQYF. The CDR3 DNA follows: TGTGCCAGCAGCTTTACAGGGTCGTACGAGCAGTACTTC.